Presented here are 18 T cell receptor beta chains from one specimen sequenced in a study of shared clonotypes between healthy human individuals. Libraries were prepared by immunoSEQ multiplex PCR; TCRdb keeps only in-frame clonotypes and omits some of them. The sample includes approximately 500,000 clones, about 79% of them seen just once. What was sequenced was PBMCs. The receptors originated from a woman aged 40 to 50 in good health. Some clones in this sample may be carry-over from other donors' samples.

The chain links TRBV7-2 to TRBJ1-5, with D uncertain. V lost 1 base and J 6 bases, leaving 16 bases between the germline ends. This CDR3 is 16 amino acids long. Germline V CDR1 and CDR2: SGHTA, FQGNSA. For the CDR3, the DNA is TGTGCCAGCAGCTTAGAATCGGGAGAGGGTGGTCAGCCCCAGCATTTT. Translation: CASSLESGEGGQPQHF. The full variable domain, its missing parts supplied by reference TRBV7-2 and TRBJ1-5, is GAGVSQSPSNKVTEKGKDVELRCDPISGHTALYWYRQSLGQGLEFLIYFQGNSAPDKSGLPSDRFSAERTGGSVSTLTIQRTQQEDSAVYLCASSLESGEGGQPQHFGDGTRLSIL.

The chain is built from TRBV18 and TRBJ1-5; the match to TRBD1 covers 9 bases. Germline CDR1 and CDR2: KGHSH and LQKENI. J was trimmed by 5 bases and V by 6 bases; bases with no gene match: 5. The CDR3 has 14 amino acids. This CDR3 reads CASSTQGAYQPQHF. CDR3 in DNA: TGTGCCAGCTCGACACAGGGGGCCTATCAGCCCCAGCATTTT.

J is TRBJ2-1 and V is TRBV6-5; no firm D call. Germline V gene lookup returns CDR1 MNHEY and CDR2 SVGAGI. V was trimmed by 6 bases and J by 9 bases, leaving 21 bases between them. The CDR3 has 15 residues. CDR3 bases: TGTGCCAGCAGGGCCATGAGCAGCCGAAAGGTTGAGCAGTTCTTC. It specifies CASRAMSSRKVEQFF.

The CDR3 region is CASRDRGGYEQYF. CDR3 bases: TGTGCCAGCAGGGACAGGGGTGGCTACGAGCAGTACTTC. J is TRBJ2-7 and V is TRBV6-5; 9 positions agree with TRBD1. After removal of 6 bases from V and 3 bases from J, the junction contained 3 bases not matched to a gene. The CDR3 extends over 13 amino acids. Per the germline V gene, CDR1 is MNHEY and CDR2 is SVGAGI.

The V gene is TRBV18, the J gene TRBJ1-5, with TRBD1 as a possible D gene (5 bases). Trimming removed 1 base from V and 0 bases from J, with 7 bases in between. CDR3 length equals 15 residues. Looked up from germline, CDR1 is KGHSH and CDR2 is LQKENI. Written as DNA, the CDR3 is TGTGCCAGCTCACCACTACAGGATAGCAATCAGCCCCAGCATTTT. Encoded protein: CASSPLQDSNQPQHF.

In this sample, this clone turned up a few times. The chain carries TRBV7-9 and TRBJ2-1, with TRBD2 matching 14 bases. The germline CDR1 and CDR2 sequences are SEHNR and FQNEAQ (reference sequence). Trimming cost V 6 bases and J 9 bases; bases outside gene matches: 4. The CDR3 sequence is 14 residues long. The CDR3 DNA reads as TGTGCCAGCAGGGGACTAGCGGGAGCTATTGAGCAGTTCTTC. It specifies CASRGLAGAIEQFF.

The rearrangement uses TRBV7-2 and TRBJ1-1, with TRBD1 matching 7 bases. This CDR3 has 13 amino acids. Trimming took 5 bases from V and 1 from J; bases not matched to a gene: 1. Germline CDR1 is SGHTA and CDR2 is FQGNSA. The CDR3 sequence is CASSQGGNTEAFF. The DNA of the CDR3 is TGTGCCAGCAGCCAGGGGGGGAACACTGAAGCTTTCTTT.

The chain couples TRBV18 to TRBJ2-1; TRBD2 matches 13 bases. The CDR3 consists of 16 residues. The germline V gene has CDR1 KGHSH and CDR2 LQKENI. V shed 3 bases and J 8 bases; nucleotides not matched to a gene: 7. CDR3 protein: CASSPTGLAGRYEQFF. CDR3 nucleotide sequence: TGTGCCAGCTCACCGACGGGACTAGCGGGAAGGTATGAGCAGTTCTTC.

Written as DNA, the CDR3 is TGTGCCAGCAGCCCCCCGGGTATCAATGAGCAGTTCTTC. This codes for CASSPPGINEQFF. This chain joins TRBV7-9 and TRBJ2-1; D is unresolved. There are 13 residues in the CDR3. Trimming stripped 5 bases from V and 6 bases from J, with 11 bases between. Germline values: CDR1 SEHNR, CDR2 FQNEAQ (reference sequence). The whole variable domain, filled in from reference TRBV7-9 and TRBJ2-1, reads DTGVSQNPRHKITKRGQNVTFRCDPISEHNRLYWYRQTLGQGPEFLTYFQNEAQLEKSRLLSDRFSAERPKGSFSTLEIQRTEQGDSAMYLCASSPPGINEQFFGPGTRLTVL.

The chain couples TRBV19 to TRBJ2-1; no reliable D call. The CDR3 has 20 amino acids. The germline V gene encodes CDR1 LNHDA and CDR2 SQIVND (reference sequence). V lost 6 bases and J 5 bases, leaving 32 bases between the germline ends. The CDR3 DNA reads as TGTGCCAGTAGACAGAAACCCCCTTACTTGAGCCAGAGAAGCCACAATGAGCAGTTCTTC. Translating it yields CASRQKPPYLSQRSHNEQFF.

This chain joins TRBV10-1 and TRBJ2-4, with D perhaps matching TRBD2 (5 bases). V shed 1 base and J shed 9 bases, with 10 bases lying between them. Germline CDR1 is WNHNN and CDR2 is SYGVQD (reference sequence). The CDR3 loop spans 13 amino acids. CDR3 bases: TGCGCCAGCAGTGAGTGGCCTCGGGGCATTCAGTACTTC. Its translation: CASSEWPRGIQYF.

This clone was counted a single time. The chain joins TRBV28 to TRBJ2-2; 10 nucleotides line up with TRBD1. Trimming cost V 2 bases and J 9 bases; bases outside gene matches: 9. The CDR3 is made up of 16 amino acids. Germline lookup yields CDR1 MDHEN and CDR2 SYDVKM. The CDR3 DNA is TGTGCCAGCAGTTTAATCCGACAGGGGGCTGGGAGGGAGCTGTTTTTT. This gives the protein CASSLIRQGAGRELFF.

V usage is TRBV28 and J usage is TRBJ2-7, with 12 bases aligning to TRBD1. Germline V gene data show CDR1 as MDHEN and CDR2 as SYDVKM. The CDR3 sequence is 18 residues long. The V gene end was trimmed by 2 bases and the J gene end by 4 bases; junction bases not matched to a gene: 12. CDR3 nucleotide sequence: TGTGCCAGCAGTTTAAGCCTCGGTGGGACAGGGGGCAGGTACGAGCAGTACTTC. It codes for CASSLSLGGTGGRYEQYF.

The chain has TRBV10-2 and TRBJ2-1; TRBD2 is a possible D gene (7 bases). The CDR3 has 14 amino acids. Trimming removed 3 bases at V and 9 bases at J, with 15 bases between. Germline loops: CDR1 WSHSY, CDR2 SAAADI. The CDR3 sequence is CASSEPLGGAEQFF. DNA for the CDR3: TGCGCCAGCAGTGAACCATTGGGGGGGGCTGAGCAGTTCTTC.

Comments on this clone: Being one base from a much bigger clone, this may be a read error. The chain has TRBV5-6 and TRBJ1-2; D remains ambiguous. Trimming cost V 4 bases and J 1 base, with 5 bases left between them. The V gene's germline CDR1 is SGHDT and CDR2 YYEEEE. The CDR3 spans 12 residues. Here the CDR3 DNA reads TGTGCCAGCAGCGGCGGTAACTATGGCTACACCTTC. It encodes CASSGGNYGYTF.

This chain links TRBV27 with TRBJ2-7; tentative D call: TRBD1 (6 bases). The V and J ends lost 5 bases and 2 bases respectively, with 13 bases between them. From germline, CDR1 is MNHEY and CDR2 SMNVEV (reference sequence). The CDR3 loop spans 14 amino acids. The CDR3 DNA is TGTGCCAGCAGTCTCGACCGGGACACCTACGAGCAGTACTTC. It translates to CASSLDRDTYEQYF.

This clone was observed a few times. V and J are TRBV27 and TRBJ2-5; D tentatively fits TRBD1 or TRBD2 (5 bases each). This CDR3 is 14 amino acids long. From germline, CDR1 is MNHEY and CDR2 SMNVEV (reference sequence). The V gene lost 3 bases and the J gene lost 5 bases, with 13 bases spanning the gap. The CDR3 DNA reads TGTGCCAGCAGTTTCGTGGGAGAGGGGGAGACCCAGTACTTC. Translation: CASSFVGEGETQYF.

For this clone: Other DNA sequences in the same sample also yield this CDR3. The chain links TRBV9 to TRBJ2-7, with 10 nucleotides matching TRBD1. CDR1 is SGDLS, CDR2 YYNGEE, per germline. The CDR3 is 12 amino acids. The junction had 0 bases not matched to a gene; V was cut back by 2 bases and J by 7 bases. The CDR3 loop reads CASSVGQGEQYF. CDR3 DNA: TGTGCCAGCAGCGTGGGACAGGGGGAGCAGTACTTC.